These 8 T cell receptor beta chains originate from one sample sequenced in a study of vaccination and CD4 T cells after COVID-19. No cognate antigen is known for these TCRs. Described treatment: roughly ten-day PBMC culture with coronavirus spike peptide pools or control peptides (ViraFEST assay). The Oncomine TCR Beta short-read assay sequenced DNA from cultured CD4+ T cells. TCRdb fed the PCR reads into MiXCR, producing one record per CDR3 protein. The sample comprises about 16,000 distinct CDR3 sequences, under 60% of which are singletons, and roughly 27% rests with the top ten. This sample comprised cultured CD4+ T cells from blood, obtained after SARS-CoV-2 vaccination. The source is a human donor with COVID-19.

The V call is TRBV30, the J call TRBJ1-6; 9 nucleotides line up with TRBD1. The CDR3 covers 15 residues. Germline-derived CDR1 and CDR2 are GTSNPN and SVGIG (reference sequence). Germline trimming cut 5 bases from V and 7 bases from J; bases unmatched to any gene: 9. The CDR3 sequence is CAWGETGQGNSPLHF. The CDR3 region has the DNA TGTGCCTGGGGGGAGACGGGACAGGGCAATTCACCCCTCCACTTT. The variable domain in full, completed from reference TRBV30 and TRBJ1-6, reads SQTIHQWPATLVQPVGSPLSLECTVEGTSNPNLYWYRQAAGRGLQLLFYSVGIGQISSEVPQNLSASRPQDRQFILSSKKLLLSDSGFYLCAWGETGQGNSPLHFGNGTRLTVT.

V usage is TRBV7-2 and J usage is TRBJ2-7; 12 nucleotides line up with TRBD1. Germline V lookup: CDR1 SGHTA, CDR2 FQGNSA. The CDR3 runs 15 residues. J lost 7 bases, V lost 5 bases, and 9 bases had no gene match. CDR3 in amino acids: CASSTTGTGGYEQYF. For the CDR3, the DNA is TGTGCCAGCAGCACAACCGGGACAGGGGGCTATGAGCAGTACTTC.

The chain has TRBV20-1 and TRBJ1-2; D is possibly TRBD1 (5 bases). Trimming shortened V by 3 bases and J by 3 bases, and 14 bases separated the two germline ends. The CDR3 contains 14 residues. CDR1 DFQATT and CDR2 SNEGSKA come from the germline V gene (reference sequence). The CDR3 is CSARSPWGDYGYTF. The DNA of the CDR3 is TGCAGTGCTAGGTCCCCCTGGGGGGACTATGGCTACACCTTC.

This clonotype was detected a few times. The chain recombines TRBV6-5 with TRBJ1-6; 10 bases fit TRBD1. Losses at the gene ends were 0 bases for V and 0 bases for J; bases not matched to a gene: 8. Germline V gene lookup returns CDR1 MNHEY and CDR2 SVGAGI. The CDR3 extends over 20 amino acids. CDR3: CASSYSTGQGSSSYNSPLHF. CDR3 bases: TGTGCCAGCAGTTACTCAACGGGACAGGGGTCCTCCTCCTATAATTCACCCCTCCACTTT.

The chain has TRBV5-8 and TRBJ2-7, with D perhaps matching TRBD2 (6 bases). Trimming removed 9 bases at V and 0 bases at J, with 16 bases between. The germline gives CDR1 SGHTS, CDR2 YDEGEE. The CDR3 spans 14 residues. The CDR3 DNA sequence: TGTGCCATCCCCCGGGACTGGCCCTCCTACGAGCAGTACTTC. It is translated as CAIPRDWPSYEQYF. The whole variable domain, filled in from reference TRBV5-8 and TRBJ2-7, reads EAGVTQSPTHLIKTRGQQATLRCSPISGHTSVYWYQQALGLGLQFLLWYDEGEERNRGNFPPRFSGRQFPNYSSELNVNALELEDSALYLCAIPRDWPSYEQYFGPGTRLTVT.

This clonotype was seen a few times. CDR3: CSARGLAGGRDTGELFF. CDR3 nucleotide sequence: TGCAGTGCTAGAGGACTAGCGGGGGGGCGCGACACCGGGGAGCTGTTTTTT. V usage is TRBV20-1 and J usage is TRBJ2-2, with 14 bases aligning to TRBD2. With 1 base clipped from V and 3 bases from J, the junction kept 4 bases outside the gene matches. CDR1 DFQATT and CDR2 SNEGSKA come from the germline V gene (reference sequence). CDR3 size: 17 residues.

The chain employs TRBV7-3 and TRBJ2-2; D possibly matches TRBD1 or TRBD2 (5 bases each). The CDR3 totals 15 residues. V was trimmed by 0 bases and J by 1 base, leaving 6 bases between them. Germline CDR1 SGHTA, CDR2 FQGTGA. The CDR3 region is CASSLTGENTGELFF. CDR3 coding DNA: TGTGCCAGCAGCTTAACGGGGGAGAACACCGGGGAGCTGTTTTTT.

This chain connects TRBV15 to TRBJ2-7; 9 bases align to TRBD2. CDR1 and CDR2 (germline): LNHNV, YYDKDF (reference sequence). The CDR3 spans 14 residues. J lost 4 bases, V lost 5 bases, and 6 bases had no gene match. In DNA form, the CDR3 reads TGTGCCACCAGCGAGCGGGGGGCGACGTACGAGCAGTACTTC. It translates to CATSERGATYEQYF.